The sample holds a few counts of the clone carrying this T cell receptor beta chain. The antigen is not known. This entry comes from a study of Graves' ophthalmopathy and Graves' hyperthyroidism. Overall study findings and caveats: Cross-validated, the 13-signature model showed 87.88%/81.08% sensitivity/specificity, and 80%/75% in the test set.

Researchers took RNA transcripts and amplified TCR beta CDR3 regions from them. HTBI primers were used in a first-round RT-PCR, which preceded a second-round multiplex PCR. Each CDR3 protein gets one entry after TCRdb re-called the multiplex PCR reads with MiXCR. The sample records hundreds of thousands of distinct CDR3 sequences, approximately 21% being singletons. Germline CDR1 LGHDT, CDR2 YNNKEL (reference sequence). Between the trimmed V and J ends, which lost 6 bases and 0 bases, there was a span of 9 bases. The CDR3 contains 14 residues. The diagnostic workup employed clinical symptoms, serum thyroxine, TRAb, thyroid ultrasound and orbital computed tomography.

This receptor was obtained from a woman younger than 35 with stable Graves' hyperthyroidism. Sequencing was done on a sample of peripheral blood. This chain connects TRBV3-1 to TRBJ1-5; unclear D gene. The CDR3 region is CASSRFLSNQPQHF. In nucleotides, the CDR3 is TGTGCCAGCAGTAGGTTCCTTAGCAATCAGCCCCAGCATTTT.